One and the same sample provided the 30 T cell receptor beta chains below, sequenced in a study of CD8+ T cells in alopecia areata (dated by TCRdb to between 2018 and 2020). The time point label, as the study defines it: around 29 days on oral tofacitinib. The treatment or condition label corresponds to: oral pan-JAK inhibitor, 5-10 mg twice daily. Peripheral blood and lesional scalp punch biopsies were obtained from patients with alopecia areata. Libraries came from the immunoSEQ multiplex PCR assay. RNA was extracted from all samples and reverse transcribed into cDNA, which served as template for TCR sequencing. In its TCRdb copy, this immuneACCESS table keeps in-frame sequences only and misses some clones. Where compared with another copy, unresolved V genes explain less than half of these, and the others have no known cause. This sample comprises some 7,000 clones, 64% of them detected only once. The ten largest clones add up to 13% of the sample.

The specimen was skin, collected at week 4, from a patient treated with tofacitinib. The receptors shown here come from a human donor with alopecia areata.

The chain recombines TRBV5-1 with TRBJ2-2; no clear D. Between the trimmed V and J ends, which lost 3 bases and 0 bases, there was a span of 18 bases. The CDR3 is made up of 18 amino acids. Germline V gene data show CDR1 as SGHRS and CDR2 as YFSETQ. The CDR3 DNA sequence: TGCGCCAGCAGCTCCCCGTCGGGCAGGATTGCGAACACCGGGGAGCTGTTTTTT. As protein: CASSSPSGRIANTGELFF.

This chain connects TRBV27 to TRBJ1-2, with D unclear. This CDR3 comprises 15 residues. V lost 5 bases, J lost 4 bases, and 17 bases lay in between. Germline V lookup: CDR1 MNHEY, CDR2 SMNVEV (reference sequence). CDR3 in amino acids: CASSTRAGAAYGYTF. The CDR3 DNA follows: TGTGCCAGCAGTACCCGGGCAGGAGCCGCCTATGGCTACACCTTC.

The rearrangement joins TRBV7-2 to TRBJ1-2; 9 bases match TRBD1. V shed 7 bases and J 2 bases; nucleotides not matched to a gene: 5. From germline, CDR1 is SGHTA and CDR2 FQGNSA. The CDR3 has 14 residues. CDR3 coding DNA: TGTGCCAGCATCCGGACAGGGGAAAACTATGGCTACACCTTC. This codes for CASIRTGENYGYTF.

The chain couples TRBV11-2 to TRBJ2-4, with 7 bases matching TRBD2. CDR1 and CDR2 from the germline V gene are SGHAT and FQNNGV. The CDR3 runs to 16 residues. V shed 2 bases, J shed 6 bases, and the junction held 10 bases outside the gene matches. CDR3 residues: CASSLLREGRGNIQYF. CDR3 nucleotide sequence: TGTGCCAGCAGCTTACTGAGGGAGGGCCGGGGAAACATTCAGTACTTC.

The chain recombines TRBV7-2 with TRBJ2-7; 8 positions agree with TRBD2. CDR3 length: 16 amino acids. The V gene end was trimmed by 5 bases and the J gene end by 1 base; junction bases not matched to a gene: 10. Per germline, CDR1 SGHTA and CDR2 FQGNSA. This CDR3 reads CASSPHSGEGSYEQYF. The CDR3 coding sequence is TGTGCCAGCAGCCCCCATAGCGGGGAAGGATCCTACGAGCAGTACTTC.

This clone occurred once. This chain joins TRBV7-7 and TRBJ2-1, with 13 bases aligning to TRBD2. J gave up 7 bases and V 5 bases, and 8 bases lay outside the gene matches. Germline V CDR1 and CDR2: SSHAT, FNYEAQ (reference sequence). The CDR3 spans 16 residues. CDR3 sequence: CASSAGLAGVGNEQFF. In DNA form, the CDR3 reads TGTGCCAGCAGCGCAGGACTAGCGGGAGTGGGTAATGAGCAGTTCTTC.

This chain uses TRBV7-6 with TRBJ2-3, with D hard to call. Between the trimmed V and J ends, which lost 0 bases and 4 bases, there was a span of 5 bases. The CDR3 has 13 amino acids. The germline V gene encodes CDR1 SGHVS and CDR2 FNYEAQ. The CDR3 spells CASSLAQADTQYF. In nucleotides, the CDR3 is TGTGCCAGCAGCTTAGCCCAGGCAGATACGCAGTATTTT.

The genes are TRBV5-4 and TRBJ1-4; no definite D call. V lost 4 bases to trimming and J lost 5 bases, with 9 bases between them. CDR1 SGHNT and CDR2 YYREEE come from the germline V gene (reference sequence). This CDR3 region has 13 residues. Here the CDR3 reads CASSPNLNEKLFF. The CDR3 DNA is TGTGCCAGCAGCCCGAACTTAAATGAAAAACTGTTTTTT.

This clone was counted between two and nine times. The chain carries TRBV7-6 and TRBJ2-5; 8 positions match TRBD2. The CDR3 length is 15 residues. Trimming at V came to 6 bases and at J to 1 base, leaving 7 bases not matched to a gene. CDR1 SGHVS and CDR2 FNYEAQ come from the germline V gene. DNA for the CDR3: TGTGCCAGCAGTCGTAGTGGGACTAGCCAAGAGACCCAGTACTTC. Translated: CASSRSGTSQETQYF.

In this sample, this clone is large. The V and J genes are TRBV19 and TRBJ2-6; tentatively, D is TRBD1 or TRBD2 (5 bases each). The V gene lost 6 bases and the J gene lost 4 bases, with 16 bases spanning the gap. CDR1 LNHDA and CDR2 SQIVND come from the germline V gene (reference sequence). The CDR3 runs to 16 residues. DNA for the CDR3: TGTGCCAGTAGATCCCGGTGGGGGTCAGGGGCCAACGTCCTGACTTTC. Residues: CASRSRWGSGANVLTF.

The chain uses TRBV19 and TRBJ2-1; 9 nucleotides align to TRBD2. V trimming: 4 bases; J trimming: 4 bases; junction bases outside the gene matches: 11. The CDR3 length is 17 residues. Germline CDR1 and CDR2: LNHDA and SQIVND (reference sequence). CDR3: CASSTGGRAPSYNEQFF. CDR3 in DNA: TGTGCCAGTAGTACGGGCGGGAGGGCCCCTTCGTACAATGAGCAGTTCTTC.

This clone was seen more than once but under ten times. This sequence joins TRBV29-1 and TRBJ1-2; TRBD1 might be the D (5 bases). Germline-derived CDR1 and CDR2 are SQVTM and ANQGSEA. Deletions cut 6 bases from V and 4 bases from J, with 15 bases between. CDR3 size: 13 residues. The CDR3 DNA is TGCAGCGTGGGGCCCTCCCTAGGCTATGGCTACACCTTC. Its translation: CSVGPSLGYGYTF.

V gene TRBV7-3 combines with J gene TRBJ2-7; D remains unclear. Germline V gives CDR1 SGHTA, CDR2 FQGTGA. The CDR3 totals 13 residues. Deletions cut 5 bases from V and 6 bases from J, with 14 bases between. CDR3 sequence: CASSRGRDSEQYF. CDR3 bases: TGTGCCAGCAGCCGCGGACGTGACTCCGAGCAGTACTTC.

This clone was picked up a small number of times. The rearrangement links TRBV4-1 to TRBJ2-3; the match to TRBD2 covers 11 bases. The CDR3 runs to 18 residues. Trimming at V came to 1 base and at J to 2 bases, leaving 8 bases not matched to a gene. Germline CDR1 reads MGHRA; CDR2 reads YSYEKL. CDR3 amino acids: CASSQGRLAGFYTDTQYF. CDR3 in DNA: TGCGCCAGCAGCCAAGGAAGACTAGCGGGGTTCTACACAGATACGCAGTATTTT.

The genes are TRBV28 and TRBJ1-5; 7 bases are shared with TRBD1. With V trimmed by 6 bases and J by 2 bases, 10 bases remained unmatched. The CDR3 is 16 amino acids. Germline assignment: CDR1 MDHEN and CDR2 SYDVKM. The CDR3 sequence is CASRPAGTGGNQPQHF. DNA for the CDR3: TGTGCCAGCAGGCCGGCCGGCACAGGGGGCAATCAGCCCCAGCATTTT.

The chain is built from TRBV5-1 and TRBJ2-3, with D uncertain. The CDR3 is 12 residues long. Germline assignment: CDR1 SGHRS and CDR2 YFSETQ. The V end was cut by 4 bases, the J end by 0 bases, with 3 bases between. The CDR3, as DNA: TGCGCCAGCAGCGACAGCACAGATACGCAGTATTTT. Encoded protein: CASSDSTDTQYF.

This chain connects TRBV6-5 to TRBJ1-4; possible D gene TRBD1, 5 bases. With 6 bases removed from V and 3 bases from J, the gap between germline ends came to 14 bases. The CDR3 consists of 15 residues. Germline V gives CDR1 MNHEY, CDR2 SVGAGI. CDR3 coding DNA: TGTGCCAGCAGATTAACAGGAGGATCTAATGAAAAACTGTTTTTT. Translated: CASRLTGGSNEKLFF.

The chain joins TRBV5-1 to TRBJ2-1; no firm D call. Germline CDR1 SGHRS, CDR2 YFSETQ. CDR3 length equals 13 residues. Trimming took off 0 bases at V and 5 bases at J, with 6 bases between the two ends. CDR3 residues: CASSLGGHNEQFF. The DNA of the CDR3 is TGCGCCAGCAGCTTGGGTGGTCACAATGAGCAGTTCTTC. The full variable domain, its missing parts supplied by reference TRBV5-1 and TRBJ2-1, is KAGVTQTPRYLIKTRGQQVTLSCSPISGHRSVSWYQQTPGQGLQFLFEYFSETQRNKGNFPGRFSGRQFSNSRSEMNVSTLELGDSALYLCASSLGGHNEQFFGPGTRLTVL.

V is TRBV2 and J is TRBJ2-5, with D possibly matching TRBD2 (5 bases). Trimming took off 7 bases at V and 1 base at J, with 13 bases between the two ends. The CDR3 spans 14 residues. Looked up from germline, CDR1 is SNHLY and CDR2 is FYNNEI. This CDR3 reads CASKEDRPQETQYF. For the CDR3, the DNA is TGTGCCAGCAAGGAGGACCGGCCCCAAGAGACCCAGTACTTC.

The rearrangement links TRBV11-2 to TRBJ2-7, with TRBD2 matching 8 bases. CDR1 and CDR2 (germline): SGHAT, FQNNGV. The CDR3 sequence is 15 residues long. The ends lost 4 bases at V and 6 bases at J; junction bases unmatched: 11. DNA for the CDR3: TGTGCCAGCAGCTCCCCCGGGCGGACTAGCCGCGAGCAGTACTTC. Its protein product is CASSSPGRTSREQYF.

V and J are TRBV20-1 and TRBJ1-2; 7 nucleotides agree with TRBD1. Per the germline V gene, CDR1 is DFQATT and CDR2 is SNEGSKA (reference sequence). V dropped 6 bases and J dropped 4; count of bases not matched to a gene: 2. The CDR3 loop spans 11 amino acids. CDR3 amino acids: CSAGGGYGYTF. The CDR3 region has the DNA TGCAGTGCAGGGGGCGGCTATGGCTACACCTTC.

This clone was counted a few times. The rearrangement links TRBV4-3 to TRBJ2-7, with 11 bases fitting TRBD2. Germline V gene data show CDR1 as LGHNA and CDR2 as YSLEER. V lost 3 bases to trimming and J lost 3 bases; unmatched junction nucleotides: 10. The CDR3 spans 17 residues. In nucleotides, the CDR3 is TGCGCCAGCAGCCATCGGCGACTAGCGGGGACGTTCTACGAGCAGTACTTC. Encoded protein: CASSHRRLAGTFYEQYF.

The chain has TRBV5-5 and TRBJ2-7; D remains ambiguous. CDR3 size: 13 residues. CDR1 and CDR2 from the germline V gene are SGHKS and YYEKEE (reference sequence). V lost 4 bases, J lost 1 base, and 9 bases lay in between. DNA for the CDR3: TGTGCCAGCAGCCGTATTGAGTCCTACGAGCAGTACTTC. This gives the protein CASSRIESYEQYF.

This clone showed up just a few times. V gene TRBV19 combines with J gene TRBJ1-1; 9 bases are a match to TRBD1. In germline, CDR1 is LNHDA, CDR2 SQIVND (reference sequence). The CDR3 spans 16 residues. Germline trimming cut 5 bases from V and 0 bases from J; bases unmatched to any gene: 7. The CDR3 sequence: CASSPGTGQVNTEAFF. For the CDR3, the DNA is TGTGCCAGTAGTCCCGGGACAGGGCAGGTGAACACTGAAGCTTTCTTT.

The CDR3 is CASTPRGVNWGNTEAFF. CDR3 nucleotide sequence: TGTGCCAGCACGCCGAGGGGCGTTAATTGGGGGAACACTGAAGCTTTCTTT. The chain combines TRBV28 with TRBJ1-1; a possible D gene is TRBD1 (5 bases). Germline V gene lookup returns CDR1 MDHEN and CDR2 SYDVKM. The CDR3 runs to 17 residues. V lost 7 bases, J lost 1 base, and 22 bases lay in between.

This clone was seen a few times. This chain uses TRBV4-3 with TRBJ2-1; 8 nucleotides match TRBD2. The germline V gene encodes CDR1 LGHNA and CDR2 YSLEER. V was clipped by 4 bases and J by 5 bases; unmatched bases: 19. The CDR3 has 19 residues. The CDR3 loop is CASSPGGGGTKYENNEQFF. The CDR3 coding sequence is TGCGCCAGCAGCCCCGGGGGGGGCGGAACAAAGTATGAAAACAATGAGCAGTTCTTC.

There are a few counts of this clone. The V gene is TRBV18, the J gene TRBJ2-1; maybe TRBD2 (5 bases). Germline CDR1 reads KGHSH; CDR2 reads LQKENI. V was shortened by 10 bases and J by 5 bases, with 15 bases between the two germline ends. This CDR3 contains 13 residues. CDR3 in amino acids: CAIASSRDNEQFF. The CDR3 DNA reads as TGTGCCATTGCTAGCAGCAGAGACAATGAGCAGTTCTTC.

The CDR3 protein is CSARGGQAGSTDTQYF. The CDR3 DNA follows: TGCAGCGCCCGGGGGGGTCAGGCCGGAAGCACAGATACGCAGTATTTT. V gene TRBV29-1 combines with J gene TRBJ2-3, with 8 bases matching TRBD2. Germline V gene data show CDR1 as SQVTM and CDR2 as ANQGSEA. The trim removed 7 bases at V and 0 bases at J, leaving 12 bases unmatched. There are 16 residues in the CDR3.

The chain recombines TRBV7-7 with TRBJ2-2, with TRBD2 matching 12 bases. The CDR3 has 15 amino acids. Germline trimming cut 5 bases from V and 4 bases from J; bases unmatched to any gene: 2. Germline CDR1 SSHAT, CDR2 FNYEAQ (reference sequence). CDR3 sequence (DNA): TGTGCCAGCAGCCGGACTAGCGGGACCACCGGGGAGCTGTTTTTT. It is translated as CASSRTSGTTGELFF.

The chain combines TRBV9 with TRBJ1-6, with TRBD1 matching 9 bases. CDR3 size: 17 residues. CDR1 is SGDLS and CDR2 is YYNGEE in the germline V gene. V was clipped by 4 bases and J by 3 bases; unmatched bases: 8. This CDR3 is CASSPGTGWNYNSPLHF. The CDR3 DNA is TGTGCCAGCAGCCCCGGGACAGGGTGGAACTATAATTCACCCCTCCACTTT.